Each of the 15 T cell receptor beta chains below was sequenced from the same sample in a study of cytomegalovirus exposure and HLA in healthy donors. Use of 60 Vbeta and 13 Jbeta primers characterized the PCR. Clones were sequenced by immunoSEQ multiplex PCR, and TCRdb holds only the in-frame ones, with some missing. The sample records 160,000 or so clones, more than 75% being singletons. The sequenced sample consisted of PBMCs. These receptors were taken from a male donor in good health and CMV-seronegative.

V gene TRBV5-6 combines with J gene TRBJ2-1; D remains unclear. Trimming shortened V by 4 bases and J by 5 bases, and 19 bases separated the two germline ends. CDR3 length equals 16 residues. The germline V gene has CDR1 SGHDT and CDR2 YYEEEE. The CDR3 sequence: CASSLKELLIHNEQFF. The DNA of the CDR3 is TGTGCCAGCAGCCTAAAGGAACTACTTATCCACAATGAGCAGTTCTTC.

The V call is TRBV5-1, the J call TRBJ2-2; 8 nucleotides align to TRBD1. Germline CDR1 reads SGHRS; CDR2 reads YFSETQ. The V gene end was trimmed by 2 bases and the J gene end by 6 bases; junction bases not matched to a gene: 3. The CDR3 runs to 14 residues. The CDR3 sequence: CASSLGQGPGELFF. The CDR3 DNA reads TGCGCCAGCAGCTTAGGACAGGGACCCGGGGAGCTGTTTTTT.

CDR3 loop: CASSFILAGGGDTQYF. The CDR3, as DNA: TGTGCCAGCAGCTTTATTCTAGCGGGAGGAGGGGATACGCAGTATTTT. The chain carries TRBV11-2 and TRBJ2-3, with TRBD2 matching 11 bases. Germline loops: CDR1 SGHAT, CDR2 FQNNGV. Unmatched junction bases numbered 8, after V lost 3 bases and J lost 6 bases. The CDR3 loop spans 16 amino acids.

The chain joins TRBV30 to TRBJ1-1, with TRBD1 as a possible D gene (5 bases). Germline V gene lookup returns CDR1 GTSNPN and CDR2 SVGIG (reference sequence). With 3 bases removed from V and 11 bases from J, the gap between germline ends came to 13 bases. The CDR3 contains 11 residues. CDR3 sequence reads: CAWRVRVKAFF. CDR3 DNA sequence: TGTGCCTGGAGGGTCAGGGTGAAGGCTTTCTTT.

This chain joins TRBV4-1 and TRBJ2-1; perhaps TRBD2 as D (6 bases). V was trimmed by 1 base and J by 3 bases, leaving 10 bases between them. Germline-derived CDR1 and CDR2 are MGHRA and YSYEKL. The CDR3 loop spans 15 amino acids. The CDR3 coding sequence is TGCGCCAGCAGCCAAGGACTAGGCTTCTACAATGAGCAGTTCTTC. Protein product: CASSQGLGFYNEQFF.

V and J are TRBV27 and TRBJ1-5; D gene uncertain. CDR1 is MNHEY, CDR2 SMNVEV, per germline (reference sequence). This CDR3 comprises 14 residues. V was pared by 3 bases and J by 3 bases, with 9 bases between. CDR3 amino acids: CASSLGGFNQPQHF. The CDR3 nucleotides are TGTGCCAGCAGTTTGGGAGGGTTCAATCAGCCCCAGCATTTT.

The chain uses TRBV5-1 and TRBJ2-7; D gene ambiguous. This CDR3 is built from 12 residues. V lost 4 bases and J lost 6, with 11 bases in between. Looked up from germline, CDR1 is SGHRS and CDR2 is YFSETQ. The CDR3 protein is CASSPSVGEQYF. Written as DNA, the CDR3 is TGCGCCAGCAGCCCCTCGGTTGGCGAGCAGTACTTC.

The chain recombines TRBV9 with TRBJ2-2, with 8 bases aligning to TRBD2. J was trimmed by 6 bases and V by 0 bases; bases with no gene match: 10. The CDR3 loop spans 17 amino acids. CDR1 is SGDLS and CDR2 is YYNGEE in the germline V gene. In DNA, the CDR3 is TGTGCCAGCAGCGTAGATCCGGGAGGGCCTCCCGCCGGGGAGCTGTTTTTT. It encodes CASSVDPGGPPAGELFF.

In the case of this clone: Other DNA sequences in the same sample also yield this CDR3. The genes are TRBV7-9 and TRBJ1-1; possibly TRBD1 for D (5 bases). V was pared by 0 bases and J by 3 bases, with 8 bases between. The CDR3 contains 14 residues. Germline CDR1 and CDR2: SEHNR and FQNEAQ (reference sequence). CDR3 nucleotide sequence: TGTGCCAGCAGCTTAGCGGGCAGGGACACTGAAGCTTTCTTT. It codes for CASSLAGRDTEAFF.

This clone came up once. This chain joins TRBV4-1 and TRBJ2-5; no clear D. The CDR3 contains 11 residues. CDR1 is MGHRA and CDR2 is YSYEKL in the germline V gene. Trimming took off 4 bases at V and 4 bases at J, with 4 bases between the two ends. CDR3 bases: TGCGCCAGCAGCCCGAGAGAGACCCAGTACTTC. Protein product: CASSPRETQYF.

CDR3 protein: CASSPRGHTVRNEQFF. CDR3 nucleotide sequence: TGTGCCAGCTCACCGAGGGGGCACACGGTTCGGAATGAGCAGTTCTTC. This chain uses TRBV18 with TRBJ2-1, with 7 bases fitting TRBD1. V lost 3 bases, J lost 7 bases, and 12 bases stayed unmatched. The germline V gene has CDR1 KGHSH and CDR2 LQKENI. The CDR3 covers 16 residues.

V usage is TRBV4-1 and J usage is TRBJ2-1; D is unresolved. V lost 0 bases and J 8 bases, leaving 23 bases between the germline ends. From germline, CDR1 is MGHRA and CDR2 YSYEKL. This CDR3 has 18 residues. Here the CDR3 reads CASSQDRSNGGFVYEQFF. The DNA for the CDR3 is TGCGCCAGCAGCCAAGATAGGTCTAACGGCGGATTCGTGTATGAGCAGTTCTTC.

This chain connects TRBV5-8 to TRBJ1-2; possibly TRBD1 for D (6 bases). The V end lost 4 bases, the J end lost 8 bases, and 12 bases lay between the germline ends. The CDR3 runs 12 residues. The germline gives CDR1 SGHTS, CDR2 YDEGEE. The CDR3 nucleotides read TGTGCCAGCAGCCCTAGGACAGTCGGCTACACCTTC. Translation: CASSPRTVGYTF.

The chain couples TRBV4-1 to TRBJ1-1, with D unresolved. Germline CDR1 reads MGHRA; CDR2 reads YSYEKL. There are 14 residues in the CDR3. The V and J ends lost 5 bases and 1 base respectively, with 11 bases between them. CDR3 loop: CASSSMKENTEAFF. In DNA, the CDR3 is TGCGCCAGCAGCTCTATGAAAGAGAACACTGAAGCTTTCTTT.

The chain uses TRBV4-2 and TRBJ2-3, with TRBD2 matching 11 bases. The CDR3 consists of 15 residues. V shed 9 bases, J shed 2 bases, and the junction held 7 bases outside the gene matches. Per germline, CDR1 LGHNA and CDR2 YNFKEQ. CDR3: CARKTSGGNTDTQYF. The CDR3 DNA sequence: TGTGCCAGGAAAACTAGCGGGGGAAACACAGATACGCAGTATTTT.